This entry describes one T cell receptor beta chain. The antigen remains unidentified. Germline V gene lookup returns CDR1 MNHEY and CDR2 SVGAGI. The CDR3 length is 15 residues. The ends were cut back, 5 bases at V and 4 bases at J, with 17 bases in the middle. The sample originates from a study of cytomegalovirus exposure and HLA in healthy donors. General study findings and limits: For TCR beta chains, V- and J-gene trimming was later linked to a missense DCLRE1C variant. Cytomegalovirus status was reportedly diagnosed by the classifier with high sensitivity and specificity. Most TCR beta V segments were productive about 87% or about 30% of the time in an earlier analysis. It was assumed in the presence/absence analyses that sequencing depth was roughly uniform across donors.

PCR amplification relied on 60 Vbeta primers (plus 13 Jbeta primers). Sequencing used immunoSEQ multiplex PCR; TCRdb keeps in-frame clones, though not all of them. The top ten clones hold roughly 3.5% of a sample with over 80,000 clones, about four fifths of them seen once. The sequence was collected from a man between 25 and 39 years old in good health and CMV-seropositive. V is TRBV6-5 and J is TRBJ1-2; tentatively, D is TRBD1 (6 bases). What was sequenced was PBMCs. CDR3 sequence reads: CASSPTQGPLYGYTF. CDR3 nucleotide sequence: TGTGCCAGCAGTCCCACCCAGGGGCCTCTCTATGGCTACACCTTC.